The 22 T cell receptor beta chains in this list originate from one sample, sequenced in a study of blood T cell repertoires in COVID-19 (dated by TCRdb to 2020 to 2022). Library preparation employed the immunoSEQ multiplex PCR assay. TCRdb mirrors the immuneACCESS table, restricted to in-frame sequences. Some clones are absent from its copies; in checked studies, under half trace to an unresolved V gene, and the reason for the others is unknown. This sample holds a few hundred thousand clones; 85% to 90% were observed only once. The top ten constitute under 5% of the sample. Sequenced material: PBMCs or T cells enriched from blood (not recorded which). Receptors were obtained from a woman in her twenties or thirties who had recovered from COVID-19.

J is TRBJ2-2 and V is TRBV4-3; 8 nucleotides line up with TRBD2. The germline CDR1 and CDR2 sequences are LGHNA and YSLEER. Trimming at V came to 2 bases and at J to 3 bases, leaving 2 bases not matched to a gene. The CDR3 length is 15 residues. CDR3 DNA: TGCGCCAGCAGCCAACTAGCGGGCTACACCGGGGAGCTGTTTTTT. Its protein product is CASSQLAGYTGELFF.

The CDR3 DNA reads TGTGCCACCAGTGATGAACAGGGCTATGGCTACACCTTC. Amino acids: CATSDEQGYGYTF. J is TRBJ1-2 and V is TRBV24-1, with D maybe TRBD1 (6 bases). The CDR3 has 13 residues. Trimming took off 3 bases at V and 4 bases at J, with 8 bases between the two ends. CDR1 and CDR2 from the germline V gene are KGHDR and SFDVKD.

The J gene is TRBJ1-1, the V gene TRBV30; 7 nucleotides agree with TRBD1. Germline CDR1 and CDR2: GTSNPN and SVGIG (reference sequence). J was trimmed by 0 bases and V by 3 bases; bases with no gene match: 7. The length of the CDR3 is 15 residues. The CDR3 is CAWSPGTDMNTEAFF. As DNA, the CDR3 is TGTGCCTGGAGCCCCGGGACAGACATGAACACTGAAGCTTTCTTT.

The rearrangement uses TRBV5-5 and TRBJ2-3; tentatively, D is TRBD1 (6 bases). The CDR3 contains 16 residues. V was trimmed by 2 bases and J by 2 bases, leaving 15 bases between them. CDR1 SGHKS and CDR2 YYEKEE come from the germline V gene (reference sequence). This chain's CDR3 is CASSFILDSYTDTQYF. The CDR3 DNA follows: TGTGCCAGCAGCTTCATATTGGACAGCTACACAGATACGCAGTATTTT.

The V gene is TRBV20-1, the J gene TRBJ2-3; D is unresolved. The germline V gene encodes CDR1 DFQATT and CDR2 SNEGSKA (reference sequence). The CDR3 contains 14 residues. The V gene lost 3 bases and the J gene lost 1 base, with 11 bases spanning the gap. The CDR3 sequence is CSASPLVGTDTQYF. The CDR3 bases are TGCAGTGCTAGTCCCCTCGTCGGCACAGATACGCAGTATTTT.

This chain connects TRBV4-1 to TRBJ1-5; D is perhaps TRBD1 (5 bases). The CDR3 runs 17 residues. V dropped 4 bases and J dropped 0 bases, with 16 bases sitting between them. Germline CDR1 MGHRA, CDR2 YSYEKL. The CDR3 region is CASSPTSDSYSNQPQHF. CDR3 sequence (DNA): TGCGCCAGCAGCCCGACTTCAGACAGCTATAGCAATCAGCCCCAGCATTTT.

This chain connects TRBV28 to TRBJ1-6; a possible D gene is TRBD1 (5 bases). The length of the CDR3 is 15 residues. Germline assignment: CDR1 MDHEN and CDR2 SYDVKM. Trimming cost V 6 bases and J 10 bases, with 19 bases left between them. The CDR3, as DNA: TGTGCCAGCAGCCTGAACCCAGGGTACGGCTCACCCCTCCACTTT. It encodes CASSLNPGYGSPLHF.

The genes are TRBV5-4 and TRBJ1-2; tentative D call: TRBD1 (6 bases). The CDR3 has 18 residues. CDR1 is SGHNT, CDR2 YYREEE, per germline (reference sequence). V was trimmed by 2 bases and J by 0 bases, leaving 20 bases between them. The chain's CDR3 is CASSFDGQQGDANYGYTF. The DNA for the CDR3 is TGTGCCAGCAGCTTCGACGGACAACAGGGAGATGCTAACTATGGCTACACCTTC. Full variable domain (missing parts from reference TRBV5-4 and TRBJ1-2): ETGVTQSPTHLIKTRGQQVTLRCSSQSGHNTVSWYQQALGQGPQFIFQYYREEENGRGNFPPRFSGLQFPNYSSELNVNALELDDSALYLCASSFDGQQGDANYGYTFGSGTRLTVV.

The chain is built from TRBV3-1 (or the pseudogene TRBV3-2) and TRBJ1-2; tentatively, D is TRBD1 (6 bases). Germline CDR1 and CDR2: LGHDT and YNNKEL (reference sequence). The CDR3 extends over 13 amino acids. The V end was cut by 6 bases, the J end by 6 bases, with 14 bases between. The CDR3 DNA reads as TGTGCCAGCAGTTACCGGGACACCGATGGCTACACCTTC. Protein sequence: CASSYRDTDGYTF.

Regarding this clone: At one of its ends the junction is not consistent with the germline gene, which may arise from a read error. This chain joins TRBV28 and TRBJ2-7, with D possibly TRBD1 on 5 matching bases. The length of the CDR3 is 14 residues. Germline values: CDR1 MDHEN, CDR2 SYDVKM. Written as DNA, the CDR3 is TGTGCCAGCAGTTGGTCCCAGGGTTTTTACGTGCAGTACTTC. Its translation is CASSWSQGFYVQYF.

This chain joins TRBV9 and TRBJ2-5; possibly TRBD2 for D (5 bases). V was trimmed by 4 bases and J by 4 bases, leaving 17 bases between them. The CDR3 has 15 residues. The germline V gene has CDR1 SGDLS and CDR2 YYNGEE. The CDR3 region has the DNA TGTGCCAGCAGCCCCGGGATCGTTCTTACAGAGACCCAGTACTTC. Translation: CASSPGIVLTETQYF. The whole variable domain, remainder taken from reference TRBV9 and TRBJ2-5, is DSGVTQTPKHLITATGQRVTLRCSPRSGDLSVYWYQQSLDQGLQFLIQYYNGEERAKGNILERFSAQQFPDLHSELNLSSLELGDSALYFCASSPGIVLTETQYFGPGTRLLVL.

The V call is TRBV6-5, the J call TRBJ2-1; TRBD1 might be the D (5 bases). This CDR3 spans 15 amino acids. The V gene's germline CDR1 is MNHEY and CDR2 SVGAGI. Between the trimmed V and J ends, which lost 7 bases and 8 bases, there was a span of 21 bases. The CDR3 here is CASNSLGLVPHEQFF. CDR3 DNA: TGTGCCAGCAATAGTTTGGGGCTAGTCCCCCATGAGCAGTTCTTC.

The CDR3 DNA follows: TGTGCCAGCAGCGACCGAGGTTTTTCCGGAGACACCATATATTTT. Amino acids: CASSDRGFSGDTIYF. The chain employs TRBV6-5 and TRBJ1-3; no reliable D call. CDR1 and CDR2 (germline): MNHEY, SVGAGI. This CDR3 is built from 15 residues. Deletions cut 6 bases from V and 8 bases from J, with 20 bases between.

The chain couples TRBV28 to TRBJ2-7, with a possible D match to TRBD1 (6 bases). Per germline, CDR1 MDHEN and CDR2 SYDVKM. Trimming took off 5 bases at V and 2 bases at J, with 16 bases between the two ends. The CDR3 contains 15 residues. The CDR3 DNA is TGTGCCAGCAGTATACCGGGACAACTAACCTACGAGCAGTACTTC. Translation: CASSIPGQLTYEQYF. The full variable domain, completed using reference TRBV28 and TRBJ2-7, is DVKVTQSSRYLVKRTGEKVFLECVQDMDHENMFWYRQDPGLGLRLIYFSYDVKMKEKGDIPEGYSVSREKKERFSLILESASTNQTSMYLCASSIPGQLTYEQYFGPGTRLTVT.

The chain is built from TRBV5-4 and TRBJ1-6, with D tentatively TRBD1 (6 bases). Germline loops: CDR1 SGHNT, CDR2 YYREEE (reference sequence). Deletions cut 0 bases from V and 3 bases from J, with 10 bases between. The length of the CDR3 is 16 residues. CDR3 DNA sequence: TGTGCCAGCAGCTTGGAGTCGACAGGCTATAATTCACCCCTCCACTTT. Residues: CASSLESTGYNSPLHF.

This clone appeared a single time. The chain has TRBV6-4 and TRBJ2-1; 10 bases are shared with TRBD2. Germline lookup yields CDR1 MRHNA and CDR2 SNTAGT. The CDR3 length is 17 residues. The trim removed 3 bases at V and 0 bases at J, leaving 5 bases unmatched. The DNA of the CDR3 is TGTGCCAGCAGTGAATTTAGCGGGAGGAGCTCCTACAATGAGCAGTTCTTC. This encodes CASSEFSGRSSYNEQFF.

The chain recombines TRBV28 with TRBJ2-7; 13 bases match TRBD2. The V and J ends lost 6 bases and 6 bases, in that order; junction bases with no gene match: 8. The CDR3 consists of 15 residues. Looked up from germline, CDR1 is MDHEN and CDR2 is SYDVKM. The CDR3 DNA is TGTGCCAGCAGCTCCGGCGGACTAGCGGGAGTCGAGCAGTACTTC. This translates into CASSSGGLAGVEQYF.

This sequence joins TRBV9 and TRBJ2-1; 7 bases fit TRBD2. J lost 9 bases, V lost 4 bases, and 16 bases had no gene match. Germline V gene lookup returns CDR1 SGDLS and CDR2 YYNGEE. CDR3 size: 16 residues. The CDR3 spells CASSPRAGPSIGEQFF. Written as DNA, the CDR3 is TGTGCCAGCAGCCCCCGAGCGGGGCCGAGTATAGGTGAGCAGTTCTTC. The variable domain in full, with the rest retrieved from reference TRBV9 and TRBJ2-1, is DSGVTQTPKHLITATGQRVTLRCSPRSGDLSVYWYQQSLDQGLQFLIQYYNGEERAKGNILERFSAQQFPDLHSELNLSSLELGDSALYFCASSPRAGPSIGEQFFGPGTRLTVL.

The rearrangement joins TRBV4-3 to TRBJ2-7; 8 bases fit TRBD2. Trimming took 4 bases from V and 1 from J; bases not matched to a gene: 12. Germline-derived CDR1 and CDR2 are LGHNA and YSLEER. The CDR3 contains 17 residues. This chain's CDR3 is CASSPNYPSGLSYEQYF. The CDR3 bases are TGCGCCAGCAGCCCTAACTACCCTAGCGGGTTATCCTACGAGCAGTACTTC.

This clone occurred a few times. The rearrangement uses TRBV11-2 and TRBJ1-1, with TRBD1 matching 8 bases. This CDR3 is 14 amino acids long. In germline, CDR1 is SGHAT, CDR2 FQNNGV. The V gene end was trimmed by 4 bases and the J gene end by 5 bases; junction bases not matched to a gene: 6. The CDR3 DNA is TGTGCCAGCAGCTCCCGGACAGGGTTTACTGAAGCTTTCTTT. Its protein product is CASSSRTGFTEAFF. The full variable domain, in which reference TRBV11-2 and TRBJ1-1 provide the parts outside the CDR3, is EAGVAQSPRYKIIEKRQSVAFWCNPISGHATLYWYQQILGQGPKLLIQFQNNGVVDDSQLPKDRFSAERLKGVDSTLKIQPAKLEDSAVYLCASSSRTGFTEAFFGQGTRLTVV.

The V and J genes are TRBV7-2 and TRBJ1-1; tentatively, D is TRBD1 (5 bases). The germline V gene encodes CDR1 SGHTA and CDR2 FQGNSA. The V gene lost 5 bases and the J gene lost 7 bases, with 14 bases spanning the gap. CDR3 length equals 13 residues. DNA of the CDR3: TGTGCCAGCAGCACCCCAGGGAGGAATGAAGCTTTCTTT. Protein: CASSTPGRNEAFF. The full variable domain, completed using reference TRBV7-2 and TRBJ1-1, is GAGVSQSPSNKVTEKGKDVELRCDPISGHTALYWYRQSLGQGLEFLIYFQGNSAPDKSGLPSDRFSAERTGGSVSTLTIQRTQQEDSAVYLCASSTPGRNEAFFGQGTRLTVV.

The chain is built from TRBV28 and TRBJ2-1; TRBD1 agrees at 9 bases. There are 16 residues in the CDR3. The germline CDR1 and CDR2 sequences are MDHEN and SYDVKM. Trimming took 5 bases from V and 8 from J; bases not matched to a gene: 13. The CDR3 nucleotides read TGTGCCAGCAGTGGTTTCTCCGGGACAGGGAGATATGAGCAGTTCTTC. Protein sequence: CASSGFSGTGRYEQFF.